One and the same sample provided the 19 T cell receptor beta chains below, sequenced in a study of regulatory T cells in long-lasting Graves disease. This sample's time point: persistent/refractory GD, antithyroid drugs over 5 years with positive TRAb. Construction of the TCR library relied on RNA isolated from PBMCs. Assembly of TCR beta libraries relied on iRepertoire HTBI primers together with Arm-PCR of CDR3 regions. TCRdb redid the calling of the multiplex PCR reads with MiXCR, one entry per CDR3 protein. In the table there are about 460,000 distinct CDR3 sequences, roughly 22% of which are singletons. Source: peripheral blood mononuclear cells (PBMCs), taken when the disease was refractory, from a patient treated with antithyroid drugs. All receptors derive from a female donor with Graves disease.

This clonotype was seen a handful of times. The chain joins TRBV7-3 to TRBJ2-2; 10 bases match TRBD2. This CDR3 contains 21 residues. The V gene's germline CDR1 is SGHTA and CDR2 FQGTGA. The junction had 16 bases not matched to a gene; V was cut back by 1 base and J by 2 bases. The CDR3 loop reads CASSLSGYWEIAGGNTGELFF. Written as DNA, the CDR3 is TGTGCCAGCAGCTTAAGTGGTTACTGGGAAATAGCGGGAGGAAACACCGGGGAGCTGTTTTTT.

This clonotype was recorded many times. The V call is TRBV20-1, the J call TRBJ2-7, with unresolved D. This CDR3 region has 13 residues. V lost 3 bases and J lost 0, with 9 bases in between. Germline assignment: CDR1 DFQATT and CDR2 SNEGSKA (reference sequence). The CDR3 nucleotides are TGCAGTGCTAGTGGCGGAGACTCCTACGAGCAGTACTTC. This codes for CSASGGDSYEQYF.

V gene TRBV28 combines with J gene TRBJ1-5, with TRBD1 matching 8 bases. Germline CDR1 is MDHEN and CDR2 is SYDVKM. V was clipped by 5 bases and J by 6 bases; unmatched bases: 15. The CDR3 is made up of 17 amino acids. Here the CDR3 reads CASSEAYRGSGGQPQHF. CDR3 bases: TGTGCCAGCAGTGAGGCTTACAGGGGGAGTGGGGGTCAGCCCCAGCATTTT.

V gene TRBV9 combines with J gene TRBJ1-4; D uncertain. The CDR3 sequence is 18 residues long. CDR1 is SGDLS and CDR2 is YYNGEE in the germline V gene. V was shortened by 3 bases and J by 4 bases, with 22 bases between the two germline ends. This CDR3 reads CASSAATGEVTNNEKLFF. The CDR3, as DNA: TGTGCCAGCAGCGCCGCCACCGGGGAGGTGACGAATAATGAAAAACTGTTTTTT.

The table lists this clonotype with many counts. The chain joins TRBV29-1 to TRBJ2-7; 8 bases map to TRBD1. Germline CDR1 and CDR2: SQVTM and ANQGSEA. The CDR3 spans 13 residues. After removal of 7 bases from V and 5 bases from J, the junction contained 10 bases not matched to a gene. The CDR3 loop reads CSAARDRIDEQYF. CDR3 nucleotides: TGCAGCGCCGCCCGGGACAGGATCGACGAGCAGTACTTC.

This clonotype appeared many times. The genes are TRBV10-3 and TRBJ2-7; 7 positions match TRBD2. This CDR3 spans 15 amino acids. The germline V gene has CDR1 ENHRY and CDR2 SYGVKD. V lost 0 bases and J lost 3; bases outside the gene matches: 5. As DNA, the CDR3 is TGTGCCATCAGTGAGTCGGGAGGGTTTGACTACGAGCAGTACTTC. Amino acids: CAISESGGFDYEQYF.

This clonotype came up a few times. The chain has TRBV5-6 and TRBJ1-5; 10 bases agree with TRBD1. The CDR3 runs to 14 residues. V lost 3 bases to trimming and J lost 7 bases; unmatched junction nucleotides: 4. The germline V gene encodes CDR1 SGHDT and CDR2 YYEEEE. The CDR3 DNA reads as TGTGCCAGCAGCTGGGGGACAGGGGTCCAGCCCCAGCATTTT. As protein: CASSWGTGVQPQHF.

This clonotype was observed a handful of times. The CDR3 loop is CAWTLRGGYTF. The CDR3 DNA is TGTGCCTGGACTCTCCGGGGCGGCTACACCTTC. The J gene is TRBJ1-2, the V gene TRBV30; D is perhaps TRBD1 (5 bases). With 4 bases removed from V and 8 bases from J, the gap between germline ends came to 11 bases. CDR1 GTSNPN and CDR2 SVGIG come from the germline V gene (reference sequence). The CDR3 totals 11 residues.

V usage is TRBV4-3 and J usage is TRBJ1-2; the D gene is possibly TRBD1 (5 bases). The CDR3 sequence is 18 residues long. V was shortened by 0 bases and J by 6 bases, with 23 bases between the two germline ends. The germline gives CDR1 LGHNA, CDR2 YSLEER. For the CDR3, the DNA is TGCGCCAGCAGCCAAGATCGGGACCCGCTACAGGACCCCGATGGCTACACCTTC. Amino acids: CASSQDRDPLQDPDGYTF.

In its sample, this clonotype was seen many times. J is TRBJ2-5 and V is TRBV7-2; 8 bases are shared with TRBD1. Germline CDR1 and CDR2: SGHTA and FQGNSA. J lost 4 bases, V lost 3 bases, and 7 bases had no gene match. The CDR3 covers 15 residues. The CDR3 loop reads CASSFPGGALETQYF. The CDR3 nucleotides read TGTGCCAGCAGCTTCCCAGGGGGCGCCTTAGAGACCCAGTACTTC. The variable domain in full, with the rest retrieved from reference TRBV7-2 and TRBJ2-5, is GAGVSQSPSNKVTEKGKDVELRCDPISGHTALYWYRQSLGQGLEFLIYFQGNSAPDKSGLPSDRFSAERTGGSVSTLTIQRTQQEDSAVYLCASSFPGGALETQYFGPGTRLLVL.

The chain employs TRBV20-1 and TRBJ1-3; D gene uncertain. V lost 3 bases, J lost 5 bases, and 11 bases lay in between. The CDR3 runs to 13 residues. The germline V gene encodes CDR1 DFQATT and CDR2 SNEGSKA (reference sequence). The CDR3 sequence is CSASDPGRNTIYF. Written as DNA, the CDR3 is TGCAGTGCTAGCGACCCTGGGAGAAACACCATATATTTT.

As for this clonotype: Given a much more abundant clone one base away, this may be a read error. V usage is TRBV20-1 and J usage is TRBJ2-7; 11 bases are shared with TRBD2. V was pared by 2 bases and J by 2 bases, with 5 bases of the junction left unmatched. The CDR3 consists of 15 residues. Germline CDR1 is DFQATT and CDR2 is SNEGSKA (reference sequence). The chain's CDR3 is CSARSLAGVTYEQYF. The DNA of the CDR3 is TGCAGTGCTAGATCACTAGCGGGGGTTACCTACGAGCAGTACTTC.

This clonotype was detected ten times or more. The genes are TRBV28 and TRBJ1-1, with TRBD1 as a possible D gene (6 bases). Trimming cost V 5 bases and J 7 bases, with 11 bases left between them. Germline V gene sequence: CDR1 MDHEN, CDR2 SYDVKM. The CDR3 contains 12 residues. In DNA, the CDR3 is TGTGCCAGCAGTGCTACAGGGCGTGAAGCTTTCTTT. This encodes CASSATGREAFF. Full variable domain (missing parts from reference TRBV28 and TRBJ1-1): DVKVTQSSRYLVKRTGEKVFLECVQDMDHENMFWYRQDPGLGLRLIYFSYDVKMKEKGDIPEGYSVSREKKERFSLILESASTNQTSMYLCASSATGREAFFGQGTRLTVV.

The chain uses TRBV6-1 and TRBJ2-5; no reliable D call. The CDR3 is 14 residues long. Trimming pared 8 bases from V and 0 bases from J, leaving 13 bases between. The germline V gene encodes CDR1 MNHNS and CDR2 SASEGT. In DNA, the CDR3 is TGTGCCAGCTCTGTCGGGCGGTACCAAGAGACCCAGTACTTC. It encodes CASSVGRYQETQYF.

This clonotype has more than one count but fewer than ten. The DNA of the CDR3 is TGTGCCTGGAGTGACCGTGGCCAGGGAAATGAAAAACTGTTTTTT. It translates to CAWSDRGQGNEKLFF. The genes are TRBV30 and TRBJ1-4; TRBD1 is a possible D gene (5 bases). The CDR3 covers 15 residues. Deletions cut 1 base from V and 5 bases from J, with 14 bases between. Germline V lookup: CDR1 GTSNPN, CDR2 SVGIG (reference sequence).

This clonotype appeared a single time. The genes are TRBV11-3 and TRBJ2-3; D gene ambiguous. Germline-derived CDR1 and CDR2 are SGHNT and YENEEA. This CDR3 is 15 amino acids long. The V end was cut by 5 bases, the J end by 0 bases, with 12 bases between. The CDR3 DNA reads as TGTGCCAGCAGCCCGGCCTTCTCTAGCACAGATACGCAGTATTTT. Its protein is CASSPAFSSTDTQYF.

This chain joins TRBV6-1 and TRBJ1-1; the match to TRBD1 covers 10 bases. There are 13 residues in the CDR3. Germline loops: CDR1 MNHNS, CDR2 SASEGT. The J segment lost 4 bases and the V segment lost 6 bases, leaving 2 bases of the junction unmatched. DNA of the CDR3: TGTGCCAGCAGGGGACAGGGGCCCACTGAAGCTTTCTTT. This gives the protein CASRGQGPTEAFF.

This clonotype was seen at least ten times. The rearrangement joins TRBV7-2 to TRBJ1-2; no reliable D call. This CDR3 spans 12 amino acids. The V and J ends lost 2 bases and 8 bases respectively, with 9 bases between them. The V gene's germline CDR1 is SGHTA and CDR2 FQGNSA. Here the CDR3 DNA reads TGTGCCAGCAGCTTAACCAATTCGGGCTACACCTTC. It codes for CASSLTNSGYTF.

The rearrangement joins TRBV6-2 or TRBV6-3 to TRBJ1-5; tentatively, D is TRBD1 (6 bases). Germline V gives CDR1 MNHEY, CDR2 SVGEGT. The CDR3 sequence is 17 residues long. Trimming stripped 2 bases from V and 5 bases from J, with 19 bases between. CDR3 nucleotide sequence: TGTGCCAGCAGTTACGATGGAAACAGGGAAACGTATCAGCCCCAGCATTTT. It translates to CASSYDGNRETYQPQHF.